This T cell receptor beta chain was profiled in a study of T cell responses to AZD1222 COVID-19 vaccine. General observations from the study: Spike-specific TCR breadth rose after two AZD1222 doses, and depth rose as well. Baseline seropositives among AZD1222 recipients totaled only six or seven. The CD4 TCRs associated with vaccination extended across spike and predominated at 160-218 and 743-854. Clonal diversity may have been underestimated in mostly white British donors.

A remark on this clone: Its antigen is not identified.

Measured with immunoSEQ multiplex PCR; TCRdb has only the in-frame clones, and not every one. Among 90,000 to 150,000 clones, roughly 90% were seen once, and the ten largest hold under 3%. Trimming took 4 bases from V and 2 from J; bases not matched to a gene: 9. The CDR3 length is 16 residues. The germline CDR1 and CDR2 sequences are SQVTM and ANQGSEA. The TCR was taken from an adult who received the AZD1222 COVID-19 vaccine. Specimen: peripheral blood, collected 28 days after the second AZD1222 dose. The chain employs TRBV29-1 and TRBJ1-2, with TRBD1 matching 11 bases. In DNA form, the CDR3 reads TGCAGCGTTGGAAACGAAGGACAGGGGGCCAACTATGGCTACACCTTC. This encodes CSVGNEGQGANYGYTF.